Below, one TCR beta chain is given with its context. Adults between roughly 18 and 89 years of age took part from 24 US areas. This entry belongs to a study of blood T cell repertoires in COVID-19. Clones were sequenced by immunoSEQ multiplex PCR, and TCRdb holds only the in-frame ones, with some missing. The table has approximately 240,000 clones, 75% to 95% seen once. The CDR3 loop spans 15 amino acids. Germline V gene data show CDR1 as SGHAT and CDR2 as FQNNGV. With 1 base removed from V and 10 bases from J, the gap between germline ends came to 14 bases. Sequenced material: PBMCs or T cells enriched from blood (not recorded which). V and J are TRBV11-2 and TRBJ1-6; D remains unclear. The sequence came from a woman under 30 who had recovered from COVID-19. The CDR3 DNA follows: TGTGCCAGCAGCTTAGGGGGAGCGCTAGGGTCACCCCTCCACTTT. Encoded protein: CASSLGGALGSPLHF. The full variable domain, its missing parts supplied by reference TRBV11-2 and TRBJ1-6, is EAGVAQSPRYKIIEKRQSVAFWCNPISGHATLYWYQQILGQGPKLLIQFQNNGVVDDSQLPKDRFSAERLKGVDSTLKIQPAKLEDSAVYLCASSLGGALGSPLHFGNGTRLTVT.